One sample yielded the 10 T cell receptor beta chains listed below, sequenced in a study of T cells after yellow fever vaccination. TCRdb reprocessed the 5' RACE reads via MiXCR and lists one record per CDR3 protein. Seen here are some 240,000 distinct CDR3 sequences, roughly 4.8% observed once, and the top ten hold more than 3%. This specimen consisted of CD4+ T cells sorted from PBMCs, obtained on the day of the yellow fever booster vaccination. These receptors all come from a man aged 18 to 30 who received the YFV17D yellow fever vaccine.

The CDR3 is CASSIYRDGYTF. As DNA, the CDR3 is TGCGCCAGCAGCATATACAGGGATGGCTACACCTTC. J is TRBJ1-2 and V is TRBV5-1; possibly TRBD1 for D (6 bases). Germline CDR1 reads SGHRS; CDR2 reads YFSETQ. V was cut by 4 bases and J by 6 bases, with 10 bases left in between. This CDR3 spans 12 amino acids.

This clonotype was found many times. V is TRBV5-1 and J is TRBJ1-1; possibly TRBD1 for D (5 bases). Trimming removed 2 bases from V and 6 bases from J, with 11 bases in between. CDR1 and CDR2 from the germline V gene are SGHRS and YFSETQ. The CDR3 sequence is 13 residues long. This CDR3 is CASSLFGAPEAFF. CDR3 coding DNA: TGCGCCAGCAGCTTATTCGGGGCCCCTGAAGCTTTCTTT.

This clonotype was detected only a few times. This chain uses TRBV6-6 with TRBJ2-7; 7 bases map to TRBD1. J gave up 1 base and V 5 bases, and 5 bases lay outside the gene matches. The CDR3 covers 14 residues. Germline V gives CDR1 MNHNY, CDR2 SVGAGI (reference sequence). CDR3 nucleotide sequence: TGTGCCAGCAGTCGAAGACAGGGATCCTACGAGCAGTACTTC. Its translation is CASSRRQGSYEQYF.

Only a few counts were recorded for this clonotype. The rearrangement joins TRBV6-2 or TRBV6-3 to TRBJ2-5, with TRBD1 identical over 10 bases. V lost 6 bases and J lost 2; bases outside the gene matches: 6. Germline V lookup: CDR1 MNHEY, CDR2 SVGEGT. This CDR3 is 15 amino acids long. CDR3 loop: CASRPDRGRQETQYF. The CDR3, as DNA: TGTGCCAGCAGGCCCGACAGGGGGCGGCAAGAGACCCAGTACTTC.

The sample holds many counts of this clonotype. The chain combines TRBV4-1 with TRBJ1-4; a weak D match, TRBD1 (6 bases). The CDR3 has 14 residues. CDR1 and CDR2 from the germline V gene are MGHRA and YSYEKL. V was trimmed by 6 bases and J by 7 bases, leaving 15 bases between them. The CDR3 region is CASRNTGKFEKLFF. The CDR3 nucleotides read TGCGCCAGCAGAAATACAGGGAAGTTTGAAAAACTGTTTTTT.

The CDR3, as DNA: TGCGCCAGCAGCAAGGACACTAACTCTGGAAACACCATATATTTT. Protein: CASSKDTNSGNTIYF. J is TRBJ1-3 and V is TRBV5-1, with TRBD1 as a possible D gene (5 bases). The ends were cut back, 4 bases at V and 0 bases at J, with 11 bases in the middle. The CDR3 is 15 amino acids. CDR1 is SGHRS and CDR2 is YFSETQ in the germline V gene.

The CDR3 bases are TGTGCCAGCAGCGTAAGCGGGGGGGCCGATTATACGCAGTATTTT. Translated, it gives CASSVSGGADYTQYF. The genes are TRBV9 and TRBJ2-3, with 10 bases that match TRBD2. V trimming: 1 base; J trimming: 7 bases; junction bases outside the gene matches: 6. The germline gives CDR1 SGDLS, CDR2 YYNGEE. The length of the CDR3 is 15 residues.

This clonotype was recorded at least ten times. The chain employs TRBV25-1 and TRBJ2-2, with TRBD2 matching 8 bases. The CDR3 is 19 residues long. Germline CDR1 and CDR2: MGHDK and SYGVNS. J was trimmed by 3 bases and V by 3 bases; bases with no gene match: 15. This CDR3 reads CASSDQLSGGARDTGELFF. CDR3 sequence (DNA): TGTGCCAGCAGTGACCAACTAAGCGGGGGCGCTCGGGACACCGGGGAGCTGTTTTTT.

This clonotype was counted a few times. The rearrangement uses TRBV5-1 and TRBJ1-6, with a possible D match to TRBD1 (5 bases). This CDR3 comprises 14 residues. Trimming removed 7 bases from V and 7 bases from J, with 15 bases in between. Germline V gene sequence: CDR1 SGHRS, CDR2 YFSETQ. CDR3 nucleotides: TGCGCCAGCCGACCGACGGAGGGGAATTCACCCCTCCACTTT. Its protein product is CASRPTEGNSPLHF.

A few counts support this clonotype. This chain links TRBV20-1 with TRBJ2-7; 11 bases map to TRBD2. The CDR3 spans 14 residues. V lost 5 bases, J lost 2 bases, and 5 bases stayed unmatched. Germline CDR1 reads DFQATT; CDR2 reads SNEGSKA (reference sequence). The DNA for the CDR3 is TGCAGTGCTCCTACTAGCGGGGGCCCCTACGAGCAGTACTTC. Translated: CSAPTSGGPYEQYF.